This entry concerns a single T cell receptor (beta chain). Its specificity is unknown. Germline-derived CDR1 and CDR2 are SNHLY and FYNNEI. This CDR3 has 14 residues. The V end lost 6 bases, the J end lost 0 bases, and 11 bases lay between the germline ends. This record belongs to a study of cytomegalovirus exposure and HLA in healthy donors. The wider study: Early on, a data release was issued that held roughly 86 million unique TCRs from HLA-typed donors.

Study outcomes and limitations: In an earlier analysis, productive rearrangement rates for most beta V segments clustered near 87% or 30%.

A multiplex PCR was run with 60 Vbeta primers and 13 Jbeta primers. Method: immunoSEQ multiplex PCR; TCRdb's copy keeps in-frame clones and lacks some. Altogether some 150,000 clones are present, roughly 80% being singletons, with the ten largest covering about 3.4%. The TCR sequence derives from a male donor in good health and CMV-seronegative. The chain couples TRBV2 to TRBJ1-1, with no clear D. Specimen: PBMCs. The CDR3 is CASSFHGMNTEAFF. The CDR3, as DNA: TGTGCCAGCAGCTTTCACGGGATGAACACTGAAGCTTTCTTT. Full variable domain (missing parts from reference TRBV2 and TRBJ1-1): EPEVTQTPSHQVTQMGQEVILRCVPISNHLYFYWYRQILGQKVEFLVSFYNNEISEKSEIFDDQFSVERPDGSNFTLKIRSTKLEDSAMYFCASSFHGMNTEAFFGQGTRLTVV.